These 13 T cell receptor beta chains originate from one sample sequenced in a study of PD-1 blockade in classical Hodgkin lymphoma. All patients experienced relapse after autologous stem cell transplantation, and brentuximab vedotin exposure was variable. Using immunoSEQ multiplex PCR, the repertoire was profiled, and TCRdb retains in-frame clones only, with some absent. Among fewer than 70,000 clones listed, approximately 90% were seen once. The sample here was peripheral blood mononuclear cells (PBMCs), taken before the second cycle of nivolumab. Receptors were obtained from a human donor with classical Hodgkin lymphoma.

For this clone: Germline and junction disagree at one end, which may indicate a read error. The rearrangement links TRBV5-6 to TRBJ2-7; no definite D call. Germline loops: CDR1 SGHDT, CDR2 YYEEEE. This CDR3 has 14 residues. This chain's CDR3 is CASTLVARAYEQYF. In nucleotides, the CDR3 is TGTGCCAGCACCTTGGTCGCTAGGGCCTACGAGCAGTACTTC.

The rearrangement joins TRBV5-1 to TRBJ2-5; D call uncertain. Germline V CDR1 and CDR2: SGHRS, YFSETQ. CDR3 length: 14 residues. Trimming stripped 2 bases from V and 0 bases from J, with 8 bases between. This chain's CDR3 is CASSLQWYQETQYF. In DNA form, the CDR3 reads TGCGCCAGCAGCTTACAGTGGTACCAAGAGACCCAGTACTTC.

In DNA, the CDR3 is TGTGCCAGCAGCCTACAGGGAGGACAAGAGACCCAGTACTTC. This gives the protein CASSLQGGQETQYF. The chain joins TRBV5-6 to TRBJ2-5; tentatively, D is TRBD1 or TRBD2 (6 bases each). Germline CDR1 SGHDT, CDR2 YYEEEE. The CDR3 runs 14 residues. With 4 bases removed from V and 2 bases from J, the gap between germline ends came to 12 bases.

With respect to this clone: At one boundary the junction diverges from the germline segment, which might be a read error. This chain connects TRBV20-1 to TRBJ1-2; no clear D. Per the germline V gene, CDR1 is DFQATT and CDR2 is SNEGSKA (reference sequence). The CDR3 covers 10 residues. The CDR3 is CSAGRPIRAF. CDR3 sequence (DNA): TGCAGTGCTGGCAGACCCATCCGCGCCTTC.

This chain links TRBV29-1 with TRBJ2-5; perhaps TRBD2 as D (6 bases). The V end lost 1 base, the J end lost 5 bases, and 8 bases lay between the germline ends. CDR1 and CDR2 (germline): SQVTM, ANQGSEA. The CDR3 has 12 residues. The CDR3 reads CSVEGGRETQYF. As DNA, the CDR3 is TGCAGCGTTGAAGGAGGGAGGGAGACCCAGTACTTC.

This clone was seen a single time. The rearrangement uses TRBV4-2 and TRBJ1-5; D possibly corresponds to TRBD1 (5 bases). This CDR3 has 14 residues. In germline, CDR1 is LGHNA, CDR2 YNFKEQ. Trimming removed 4 bases from V and 6 bases from J, with 13 bases in between. CDR3: CASSPSTAGQPQHF. The CDR3 bases are TGTGCCAGCAGCCCATCGACAGCCGGTCAGCCCCAGCATTTT.

The CDR3 is CASSPDRAQETQYF. The DNA for the CDR3 is TGCGCCAGCAGCCCGGACAGGGCTCAAGAGACCCAGTACTTC. This rearrangement joins TRBV5-1 to TRBJ2-5; 8 bases are a match to TRBD1. The V gene's germline CDR1 is SGHRS and CDR2 YFSETQ. V lost 4 bases, J lost 2 bases, and 4 bases stayed unmatched. This CDR3 contains 14 residues.

The J gene is TRBJ2-3, the V gene TRBV6-4; 8 bases agree with TRBD2. This CDR3 spans 15 amino acids. Germline assignment: CDR1 MRHNA and CDR2 SNTAGT. V was clipped by 2 bases and J by 4 bases; unmatched bases: 5. DNA for the CDR3: TGTGCCAGCAGTGACGCGGGGGGACCTCCAGATACGCAGTATTTT. This translates into CASSDAGGPPDTQYF.

This sequence joins TRBV4-2 and TRBJ2-7; the match to TRBD1 covers 7 bases. Germline CDR1 reads LGHNA; CDR2 reads YNFKEQ. V was pared by 1 base and J by 4 bases, with 7 bases of the junction left unmatched. The CDR3 covers 15 residues. Here the CDR3 reads CASSQALGGWYEQYF. The DNA for the CDR3 is TGTGCCAGCAGCCAAGCTCTAGGGGGCTGGTACGAGCAGTACTTC.

The chain carries TRBV7-9 and TRBJ2-7, with no clear D. V was shortened by 4 bases and J by 2 bases, with 12 bases between the two germline ends. CDR3 length: 14 residues. Germline lookup yields CDR1 SEHNR and CDR2 FQNEAQ (reference sequence). As DNA, the CDR3 is TGTGCCAGCAGCTCTTCGGGCCTTACCTACGAGCAGTACTTC. Translation: CASSSSGLTYEQYF.

The V call is TRBV11-3, the J call TRBJ2-1; possible D gene TRBD1, 5 bases. Germline V gene data show CDR1 as SGHNT and CDR2 as YENEEA. Trimming stripped 8 bases from V and 7 bases from J, with 15 bases between. The CDR3 has 13 amino acids. This CDR3 is CASEGPPGNEQFF. DNA of the CDR3: TGTGCCAGCGAAGGACCTCCAGGGAATGAGCAGTTCTTC.

The chain links TRBV18 to TRBJ2-1, with TRBD1 identical over 8 bases. CDR3 size: 17 residues. V shed 2 bases, J shed 4 bases, and the junction held 10 bases outside the gene matches. The germline CDR1 and CDR2 sequences are KGHSH and LQKENI. The CDR3 reads CASSPSTGVGKYNEQFF. The CDR3 DNA sequence: TGTGCCAGCTCACCATCGACAGGGGTCGGGAAATACAATGAGCAGTTCTTC.

As regards this clone: It is likely a read error, because the conserved phenylalanine at the end of the CDR3 is missing. It is unclear where the CDR3 begins or ends on the DNA, so no DNA is shown, and the CDR3 is as TCRdb lists it. The chain has TRBV27 and TRBJ2-7; the table gives TRBD2 as D, unverified against the DNA. The CDR3 is 9 amino acids long, termini counted. Germline assignment: CDR1 MNHEY and CDR2 SMNVEV (reference sequence). Here the CDR3 reads CASSPPRNL.